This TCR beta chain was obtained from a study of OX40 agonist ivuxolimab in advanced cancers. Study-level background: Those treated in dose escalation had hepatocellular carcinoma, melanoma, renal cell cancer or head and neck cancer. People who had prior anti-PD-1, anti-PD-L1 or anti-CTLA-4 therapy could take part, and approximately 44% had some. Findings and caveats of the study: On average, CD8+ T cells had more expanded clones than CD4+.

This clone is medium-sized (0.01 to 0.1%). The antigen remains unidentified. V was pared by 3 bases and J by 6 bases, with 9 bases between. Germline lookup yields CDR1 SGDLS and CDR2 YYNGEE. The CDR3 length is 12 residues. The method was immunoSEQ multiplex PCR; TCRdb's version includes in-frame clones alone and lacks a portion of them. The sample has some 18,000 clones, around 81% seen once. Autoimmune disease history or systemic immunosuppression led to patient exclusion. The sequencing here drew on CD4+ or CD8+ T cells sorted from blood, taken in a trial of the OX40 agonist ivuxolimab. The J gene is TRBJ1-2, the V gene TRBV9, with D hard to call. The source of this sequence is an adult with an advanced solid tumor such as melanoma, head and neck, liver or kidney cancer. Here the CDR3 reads CASSGSLDGYTF. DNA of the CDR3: TGTGCCAGCAGCGGTTCCCTTGATGGCTACACCTTC.